This section outlines one TCR beta chain sequence together with its context. The clone's antigen remains unknown. The record has no base qualities; no much larger clone is one base away. This entry comes from a study of glioma-infiltrating T cells after dendritic cell vaccination (dated by TCRdb to 2016 to 2017). For context, the study as a whole: Of the approximately 15 glioblastoma patients in the cohort, all drawn from Phase I and II dendritic cell vaccination trials, 9 were newly diagnosed and 6 had recurrent disease. The vaccine consisted of monocyte-derived dendritic cells cultured about seven days with IL-4 and GM-CSF, then pulsed overnight with autologous tumor lysate. In glioblastoma patients vaccinated with dendritic cells, deep sequencing of TCR beta CDR3 regions served to measure tumor-infiltrating lymphocyte content and to compare repertoires between tumor and blood. Between the early 2000s and the early 2010s, the patients were given dendritic cell vaccination pulsed with autologous tumor lysate. Each patient got three intradermal injections of the dendritic cell vaccine, spaced at biweekly intervals, in the arm below the axilla. Survival after dendritic cell vaccination was correlated with TCR sequencing metrics such as TIL content and the overlap between tumor and blood repertoires. Paper-wide results and their limitations: The cohort was small and heterogeneous, with few patients having full blood and tumor sets and even fewer initial-recurrent tumor pairs. The three-group TCR overlap response model was characterized as speculative, and prospective validation of the model was stated to be required. After dendritic cell vaccination, a higher estimated pretreatment TIL content predicted longer time to progression and overall survival. No direct relationship between TCR clonality and survival was found, suggesting a diverse polyclonal response may matter.

Including the terminal cysteine and phenylalanine, the CDR3 comprises 14 residues. CDR3 DNA is the only sequence kept; it has 42 bases, read in frame from the first base. V is cut by 1 base and J by 4 bases, and the space between the germline ends is 10 bases. From a lookup of the germline V gene (reference sequence), CDR1 and CDR2 are SEHNR and FQNEAQ. Patients were selected on the basis of adequate residual fresh-frozen tumor tissue and more than two years of available survival data. Although molecular status otherwise differed among the glioblastoma patients, no patient had an isocitrate dehydrogenase mutation. PBMC were collected before vaccination, two weeks after the third vaccination, and at tumor progression when it occurred. The Qiagen DNeasy Blood extraction Kit was used for extraction of genomic DNA. TCRB CDR3 regions were amplified from roughly 1.8 ug genomic DNA, or all available DNA if less, using the immunoSEQ assay. The multiplex PCR employed 60 forward primers targeting TCR V beta segments and 13 reverse primers targeting J beta segments. To estimate the number of reads per starting template, synthetic control templates were added to each sample at limiting dilution. Sequencing produced 87 bp reads on the Illumina HiSeq System. Regarding the original processing steps: PCR and sequencing errors were removed by a nearest neighbor algorithm that merged closely related sequences. TCR overlap was measured as the percentage of unique tumor TCR beta sequences that were also present in the peripheral blood of the same patient. TCRdb took this table from immuneACCESS and kept in-frame rearrangements with V and J called. Such tables lack part of the clones; where checked against another copy, unresolved V genes explain under half of the gap, and the rest is unexplained. V and J calls and clone size follow that table, whereas D and trimming were derived from the DNA. This sample lists roughly 51,000 clones; over 75% were detected once. The top ten clonotypes cover over 9.5% of the sample.

The V and J segments used are TRBV7-9 and TRBJ1-1; no D gene is confidently identified. The sequence derives from a human donor with glioblastoma. The source was blood, collected before dendritic cell vaccination. CDR3 region: CASSLVPSFTEAFF. The nucleotide sequence is given as TGTGCCAGCAGCTTAGTTCCGAGCTTCACTGAAGCTTTCTTT.